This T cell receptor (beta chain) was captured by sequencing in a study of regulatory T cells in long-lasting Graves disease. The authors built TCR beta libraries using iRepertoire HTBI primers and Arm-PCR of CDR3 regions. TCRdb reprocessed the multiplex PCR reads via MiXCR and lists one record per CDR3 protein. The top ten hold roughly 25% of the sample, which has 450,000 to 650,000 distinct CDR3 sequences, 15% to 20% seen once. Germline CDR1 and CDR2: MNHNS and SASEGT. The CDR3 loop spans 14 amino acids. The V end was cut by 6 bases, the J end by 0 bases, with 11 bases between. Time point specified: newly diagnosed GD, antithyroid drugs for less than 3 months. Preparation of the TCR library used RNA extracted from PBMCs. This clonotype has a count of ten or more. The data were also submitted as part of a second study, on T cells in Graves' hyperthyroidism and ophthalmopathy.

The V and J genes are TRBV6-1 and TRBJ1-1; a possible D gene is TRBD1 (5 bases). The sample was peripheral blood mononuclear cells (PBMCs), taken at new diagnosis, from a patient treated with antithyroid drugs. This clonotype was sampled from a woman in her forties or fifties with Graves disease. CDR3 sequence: CASSPGRLNTEAFF. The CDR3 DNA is TGTGCCAGCAGCCCGGGACGGCTGAACACTGAAGCTTTCTTT.